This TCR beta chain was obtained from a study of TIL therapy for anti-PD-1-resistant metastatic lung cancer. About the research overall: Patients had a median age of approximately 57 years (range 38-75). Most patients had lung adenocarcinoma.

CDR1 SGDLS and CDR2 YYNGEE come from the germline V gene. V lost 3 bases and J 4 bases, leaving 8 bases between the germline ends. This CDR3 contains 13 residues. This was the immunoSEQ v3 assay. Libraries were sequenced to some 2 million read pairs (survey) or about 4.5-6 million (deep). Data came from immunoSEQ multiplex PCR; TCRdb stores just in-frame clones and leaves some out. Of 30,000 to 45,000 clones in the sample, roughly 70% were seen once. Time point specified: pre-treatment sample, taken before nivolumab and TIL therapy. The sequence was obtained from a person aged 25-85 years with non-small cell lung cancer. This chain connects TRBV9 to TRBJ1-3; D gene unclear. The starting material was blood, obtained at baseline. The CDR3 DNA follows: TGTGCCAGCAGCGCTCCGTCCGGAAACACCATATATTTT. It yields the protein CASSAPSGNTIYF.